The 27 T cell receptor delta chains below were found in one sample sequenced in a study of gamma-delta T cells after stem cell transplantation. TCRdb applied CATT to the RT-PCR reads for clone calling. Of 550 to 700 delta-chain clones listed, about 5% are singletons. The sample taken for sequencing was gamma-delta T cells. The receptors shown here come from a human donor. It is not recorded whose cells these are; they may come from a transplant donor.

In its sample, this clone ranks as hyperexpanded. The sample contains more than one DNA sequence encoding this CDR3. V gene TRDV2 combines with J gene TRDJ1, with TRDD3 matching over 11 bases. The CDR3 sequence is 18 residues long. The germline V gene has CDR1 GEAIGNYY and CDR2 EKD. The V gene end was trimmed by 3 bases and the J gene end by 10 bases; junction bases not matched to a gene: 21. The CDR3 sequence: CACDRLLLGDSPRKRLIF. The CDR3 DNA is TGTGCCTGTGACCGACTTTTACTGGGGGATAGCCCTAGGAAGAGACTCATCTTT.

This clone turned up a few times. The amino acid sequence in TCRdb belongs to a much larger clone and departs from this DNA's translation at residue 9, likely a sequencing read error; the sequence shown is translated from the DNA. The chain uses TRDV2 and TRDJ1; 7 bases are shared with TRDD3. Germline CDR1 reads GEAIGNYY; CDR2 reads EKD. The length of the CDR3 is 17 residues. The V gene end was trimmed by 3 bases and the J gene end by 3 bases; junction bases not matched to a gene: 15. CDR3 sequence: CACDLLGPKSSPDKLIF. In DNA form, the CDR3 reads TGTGCCTGTGACCTACTGGGGCCGAAATCATCGCCCGATAAACTCATCTTT.

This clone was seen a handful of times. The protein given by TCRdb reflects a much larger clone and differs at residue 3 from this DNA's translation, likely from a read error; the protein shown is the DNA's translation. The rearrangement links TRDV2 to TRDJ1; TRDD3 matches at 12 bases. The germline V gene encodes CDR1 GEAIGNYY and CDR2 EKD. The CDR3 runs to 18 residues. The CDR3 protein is CARDLVLGDTLSTDKLIF. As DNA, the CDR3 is TGTGCCCGTGACCTCGTGCTGGGGGATACGCTATCCACCGATAAACTCATCTTT.

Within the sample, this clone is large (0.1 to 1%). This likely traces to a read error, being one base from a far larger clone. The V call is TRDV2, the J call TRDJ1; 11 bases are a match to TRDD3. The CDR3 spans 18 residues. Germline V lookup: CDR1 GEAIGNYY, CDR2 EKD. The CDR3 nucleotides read TGTGCCTGTGAACAACTGGGGGATAGGGGGTCCGCCGCCGATAAACCCATCTTT. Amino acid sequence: CACEQLGDRGSAADKPIF.

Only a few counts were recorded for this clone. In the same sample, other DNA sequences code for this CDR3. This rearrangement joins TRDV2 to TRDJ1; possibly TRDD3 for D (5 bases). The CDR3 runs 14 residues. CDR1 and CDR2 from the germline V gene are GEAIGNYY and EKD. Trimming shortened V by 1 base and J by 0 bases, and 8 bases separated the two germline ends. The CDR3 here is CACDTLEDTDKLIF. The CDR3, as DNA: TGTGCCTGTGACACACTGGAGGACACCGATAAACTCATCTTT.

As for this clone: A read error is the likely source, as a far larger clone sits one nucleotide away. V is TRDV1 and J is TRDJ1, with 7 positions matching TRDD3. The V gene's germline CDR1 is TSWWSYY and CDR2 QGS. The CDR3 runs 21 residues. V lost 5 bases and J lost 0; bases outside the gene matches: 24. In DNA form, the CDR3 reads TGTGCTCTTGGGTATCCCCCGGGCCCTATTAACTGGGGTTGGTACACCGATAAACTCATCTTT. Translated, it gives CALGYPPGPINWGWYTDKLIF.

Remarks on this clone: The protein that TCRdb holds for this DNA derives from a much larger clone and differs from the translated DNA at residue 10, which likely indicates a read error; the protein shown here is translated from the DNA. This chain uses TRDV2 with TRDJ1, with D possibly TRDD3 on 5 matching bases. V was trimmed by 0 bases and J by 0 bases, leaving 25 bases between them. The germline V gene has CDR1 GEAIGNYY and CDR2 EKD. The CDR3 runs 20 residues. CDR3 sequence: CACDTLVFSALLEDTDKLIF. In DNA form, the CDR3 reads TGTGCCTGTGACACCCTGGTTTTCTCCGCCTTACTGGAGGACACCGATAAACTCATCTTT.

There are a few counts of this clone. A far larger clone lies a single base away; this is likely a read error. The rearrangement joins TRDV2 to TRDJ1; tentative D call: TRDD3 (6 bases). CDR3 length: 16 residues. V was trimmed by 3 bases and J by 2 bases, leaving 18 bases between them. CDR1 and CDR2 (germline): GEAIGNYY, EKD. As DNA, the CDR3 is TGTGCCTGTGACCTCCTGGAGGATACACAAACCGATAAACTCATCTTT. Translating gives CACDLLEDTQTDKLIF.

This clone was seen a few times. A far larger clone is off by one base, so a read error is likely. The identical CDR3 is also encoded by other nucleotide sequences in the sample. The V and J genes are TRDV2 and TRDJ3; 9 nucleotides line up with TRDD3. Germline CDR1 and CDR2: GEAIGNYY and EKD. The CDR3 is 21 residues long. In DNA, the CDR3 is TGTGCCTGCGACACCATATCCCTAAGACTGGGGGACTCCTGGGACACCCGACAGATGTTTTTC. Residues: CACDTISLRLGDSWDTRQMFF.

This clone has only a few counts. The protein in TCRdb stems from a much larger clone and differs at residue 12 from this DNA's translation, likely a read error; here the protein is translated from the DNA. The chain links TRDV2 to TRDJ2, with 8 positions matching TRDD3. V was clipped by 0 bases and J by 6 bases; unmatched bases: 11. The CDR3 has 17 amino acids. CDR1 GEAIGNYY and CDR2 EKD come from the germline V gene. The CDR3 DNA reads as TGTGCCTGTGACACCGTGAGGACTGGGGGTGAGGCAGCACAACTCTTCTTT. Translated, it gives CACDTVRTGGEAAQLFF.

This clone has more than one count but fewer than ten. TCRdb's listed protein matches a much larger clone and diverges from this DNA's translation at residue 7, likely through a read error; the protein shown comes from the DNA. CDR3 DNA sequence: TGTGCCTGTGACACCGTCGATACTGGGGGATACGCCACCGATAAACTCATCTTT. Its protein is CACDTVDTGGYATDKLIF. The chain employs TRDV2 and TRDJ1, with TRDD3 identical over 13 bases. V gave up 0 bases and J gave up 1 base; unmatched junction bases: 7. Germline-derived CDR1 and CDR2 are GEAIGNYY and EKD. The CDR3 has 18 amino acids.

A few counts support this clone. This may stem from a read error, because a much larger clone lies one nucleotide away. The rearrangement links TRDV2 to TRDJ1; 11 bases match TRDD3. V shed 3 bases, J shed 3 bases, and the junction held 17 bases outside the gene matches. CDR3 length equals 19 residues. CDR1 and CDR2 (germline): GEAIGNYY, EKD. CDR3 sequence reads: CACDPELGDRGSAADKLIF. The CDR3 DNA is TGTGCCTGTGACCCCGAACTGGGGGATAGGGGGTCCGCCGCCGATAAACTCATCTTT.

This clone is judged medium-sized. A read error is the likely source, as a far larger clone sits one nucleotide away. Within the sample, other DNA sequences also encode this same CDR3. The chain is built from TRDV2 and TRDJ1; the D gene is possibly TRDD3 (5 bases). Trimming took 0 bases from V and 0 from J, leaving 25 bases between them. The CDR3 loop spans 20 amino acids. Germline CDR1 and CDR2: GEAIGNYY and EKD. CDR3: CACDTLVFSDLLEDTDKLIF. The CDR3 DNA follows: TGTGCCTGTGACACCCTGGTTTTCTCTGACTTACTGGAGGACACCGATAAACTCATCTTT.

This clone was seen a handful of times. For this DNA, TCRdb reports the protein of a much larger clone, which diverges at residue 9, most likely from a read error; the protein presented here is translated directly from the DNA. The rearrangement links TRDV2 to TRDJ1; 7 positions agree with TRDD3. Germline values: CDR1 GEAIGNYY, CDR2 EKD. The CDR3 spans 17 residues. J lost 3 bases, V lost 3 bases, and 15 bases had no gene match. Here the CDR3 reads CACDLLGPRSSPDKLIF. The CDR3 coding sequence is TGTGCCTGTGACCTACTGGGGCCGCGATCATCGCCCGATAAACTCATCTTT.

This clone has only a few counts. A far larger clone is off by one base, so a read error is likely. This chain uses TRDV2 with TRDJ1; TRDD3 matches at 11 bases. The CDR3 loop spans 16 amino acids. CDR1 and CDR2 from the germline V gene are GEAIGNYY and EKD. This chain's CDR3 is CARDLLGDTQTDKLIF. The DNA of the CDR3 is TGTGCCCGTGACCTCCTGGGGGATACACAAACCGATAAACTCATCTTT.

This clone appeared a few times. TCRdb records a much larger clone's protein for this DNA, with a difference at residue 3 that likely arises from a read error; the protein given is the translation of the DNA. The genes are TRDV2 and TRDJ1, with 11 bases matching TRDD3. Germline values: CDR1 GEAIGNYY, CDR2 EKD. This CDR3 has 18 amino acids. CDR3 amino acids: CARDRLLLGDSPRKRLIF. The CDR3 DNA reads TGTGCCCGTGACCGACTTTTACTGGGGGATAGCCCTAGGAAGAGACTCATCTTT.

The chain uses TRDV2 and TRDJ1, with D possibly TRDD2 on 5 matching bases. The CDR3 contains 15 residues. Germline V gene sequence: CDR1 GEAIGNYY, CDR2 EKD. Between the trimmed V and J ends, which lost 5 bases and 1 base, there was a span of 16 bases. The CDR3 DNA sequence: TGTGCCTGTGCCCGTCCTAGGGACTTCACCGATAAACTCATCTTT. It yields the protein CACARPRDFTDKLIF.

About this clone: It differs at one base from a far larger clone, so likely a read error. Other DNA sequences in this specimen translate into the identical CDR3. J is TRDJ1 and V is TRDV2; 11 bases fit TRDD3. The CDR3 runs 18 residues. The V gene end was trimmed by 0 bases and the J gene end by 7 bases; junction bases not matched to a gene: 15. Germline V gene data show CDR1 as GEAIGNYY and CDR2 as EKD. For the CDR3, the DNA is TGTGCCTGTGACACCTTATTGGGGGATACGCGTCTGAGAAGTAAACTCATCTTT. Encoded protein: CACDTLLGDTRLRSKLIF.

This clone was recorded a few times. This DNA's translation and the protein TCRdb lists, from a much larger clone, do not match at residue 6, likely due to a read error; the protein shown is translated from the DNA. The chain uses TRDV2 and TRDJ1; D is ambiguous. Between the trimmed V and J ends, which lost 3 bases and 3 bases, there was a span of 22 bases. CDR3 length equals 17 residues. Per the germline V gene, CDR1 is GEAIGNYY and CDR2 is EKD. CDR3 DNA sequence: TGTGCCTGTGACCTACCGGGGCCGCAATCATCGCCCGATAAACTCATCTTT. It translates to CACDLPGPQSSPDKLIF.

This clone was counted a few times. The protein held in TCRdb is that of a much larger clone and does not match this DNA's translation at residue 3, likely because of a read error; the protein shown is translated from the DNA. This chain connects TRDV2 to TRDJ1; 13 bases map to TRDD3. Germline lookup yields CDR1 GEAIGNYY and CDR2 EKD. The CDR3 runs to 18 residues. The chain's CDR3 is CAYDTVGTGGYATDKLIF. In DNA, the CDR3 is TGTGCCTATGACACCGTCGGTACTGGGGGATACGCCACCGATAAACTCATCTTT.

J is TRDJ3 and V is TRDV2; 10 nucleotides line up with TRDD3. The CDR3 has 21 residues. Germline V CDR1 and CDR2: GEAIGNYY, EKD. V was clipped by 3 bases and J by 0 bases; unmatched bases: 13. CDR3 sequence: CACDLVLGDSRGSWDTRQMFF. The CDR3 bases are TGTGCCTGTGACCTCGTGCTGGGGGATAGTCGTGGCTCCTGGGACACCCGACAGATGTTTTTC.

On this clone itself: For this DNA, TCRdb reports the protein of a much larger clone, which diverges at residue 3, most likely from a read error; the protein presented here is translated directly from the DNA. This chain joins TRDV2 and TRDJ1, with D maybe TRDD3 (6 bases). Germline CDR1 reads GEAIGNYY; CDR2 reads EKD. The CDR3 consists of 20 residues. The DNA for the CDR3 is TGTGCCCGTGACACCCTGGGATCGGATACTAAAACTGAGTACACCGATAAACTCATCTTT. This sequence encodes CARDTLGSDTKTEYTDKLIF.

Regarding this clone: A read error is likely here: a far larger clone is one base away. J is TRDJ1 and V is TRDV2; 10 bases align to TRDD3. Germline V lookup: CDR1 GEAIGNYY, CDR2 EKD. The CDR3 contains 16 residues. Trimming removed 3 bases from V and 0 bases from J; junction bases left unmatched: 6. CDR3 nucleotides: TGTGCCTGTGACGCTTTGGGGGATACAAACACCGATAAACTCATCTTT. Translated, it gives CACDALGDTNTDKLIF.

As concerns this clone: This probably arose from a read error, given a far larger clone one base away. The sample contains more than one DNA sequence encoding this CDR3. For the CDR3, the DNA is TGTGCCTGTGACACCTTACTGGGGGATACACGTCTGAGAAGTAAACTCATCTTT. Its translation: CACDTLLGDTRLRSKLIF. The rearrangement joins TRDV2 to TRDJ1, with TRDD3 identical over 12 bases. The CDR3 extends over 18 amino acids. J was trimmed by 7 bases and V by 0 bases; bases with no gene match: 14. In germline, CDR1 is GEAIGNYY, CDR2 EKD.

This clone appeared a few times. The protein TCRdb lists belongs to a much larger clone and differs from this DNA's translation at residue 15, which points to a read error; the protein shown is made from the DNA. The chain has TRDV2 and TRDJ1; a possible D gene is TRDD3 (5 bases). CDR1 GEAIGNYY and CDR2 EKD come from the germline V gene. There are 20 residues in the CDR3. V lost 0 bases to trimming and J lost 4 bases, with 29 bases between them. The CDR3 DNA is TGTGCCTGTGACACCCTGGTTTTCTCCGACTTACTGGAGGACATCGATAAACTCATCTTT. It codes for CACDTLVFSDLLEDIDKLIF.

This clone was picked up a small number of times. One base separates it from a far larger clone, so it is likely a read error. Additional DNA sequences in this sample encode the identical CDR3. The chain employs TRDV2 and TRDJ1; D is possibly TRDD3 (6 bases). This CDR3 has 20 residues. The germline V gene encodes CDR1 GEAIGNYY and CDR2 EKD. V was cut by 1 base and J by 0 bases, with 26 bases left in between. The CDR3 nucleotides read TGTGCCTGTGACACTCTGGGATCGGATACTAAAACTGAGTACACCGATAAACTCATCTTT. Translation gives CACDTLGSDTKTEYTDKLIF.

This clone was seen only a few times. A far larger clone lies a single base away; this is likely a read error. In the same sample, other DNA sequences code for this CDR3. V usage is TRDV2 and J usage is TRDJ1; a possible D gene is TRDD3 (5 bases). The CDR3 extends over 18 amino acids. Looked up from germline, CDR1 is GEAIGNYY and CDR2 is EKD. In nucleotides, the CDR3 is TGTGCCTGCGACACCGTAGCACCTGTGGGATGGGGAACTGATAAACTCATCTTT. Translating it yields CACDTVAPVGWGTDKLIF.